This T cell receptor beta chain was obtained from a study of CD8 T cells in ankylosing spondylitis. Findings and limits, study-wide: Reports say disease-linked clones showed up significantly more in matched ankylosing spondylitis synovial fluid.

A single record per CDR3 protein comes from TCRdb applying MiXCR to the 5' RACE reads. The repertoire holds about 36,000 distinct CDR3 sequences, with about 6.3% as singletons. The CDR3 spans 16 residues. J was trimmed by 2 bases and V by 6 bases; bases with no gene match: 10. Germline V gene lookup returns CDR1 LNHDA and CDR2 SQIVND (reference sequence). This clonotype was observed a handful of times. Its matching antigen is unknown. The origin of this receptor is a male donor with ankylosing spondylitis or in good health (not recorded which). The sample was blood, either unsorted or a sorted T cell fraction (not recorded which). V is TRBV19 and J is TRBJ1-1, with TRBD1 matching 9 bases. The CDR3 loop is CASRDRGIKRNTEAFF. In nucleotides, the CDR3 is TGTGCCAGTAGGGACAGGGGCATTAAGCGAAACACTGAAGCTTTCTTT. Full variable domain (rest looked up from reference TRBV19 and TRBJ1-1): DGGITQSPKYLFRKEGQNVTLSCEQNLNHDAMYWYRQDPGQGLRLIYYSQIVNDFQKGDIAEGYSVSREKKESFPLTVTSAQKNPTAFYLCASRDRGIKRNTEAFFGQGTRLTVV.